Sequencing of this TCR beta chain was carried out in a study of T cell repertoires in cytomegalovirus infection. Study summary: An indication of both CMV infection and matching HLA type came from public TCR beta signatures.

TCRdb fed the reads into MiXCR, producing one record per CDR3 protein. The sample yields roughly 570,000 distinct CDR3 sequences, almost 40% seen once. A few counts support this clonotype. What it recognizes is unknown. This receptor was taken from a human donor in good health (CMV status not recorded). Some clones in this sample may be carry-over from other donors' samples. The material sequenced was cultured PBMCs, taken from culture after CMV antigen stimulation.

CDR3: CASSSDPSRDTQYF. In DNA form, the CDR3 reads TGTGCCAGCAGCTCCGACCCTAGCCGAGATACGCAGTATTTT. The chain carries TRBV7-2 and TRBJ2-3; D might be TRBD2 (5 bases). V lost 4 bases and J 5 bases, leaving 13 bases between the germline ends. This CDR3 region has 14 residues. Germline CDR1 reads SGHTA; CDR2 reads FQGNSA.